This TCR beta chain was captured by sequencing in a study of shared clonotypes between healthy human individuals. Whole-study results and caveats: Naive subsets generally exceeded memory subsets in estimated richness. Sequencing of the sorted subsets was shown by rarefaction to be incomplete despite large depth.

Naive CD8 cells, CD45RO-negative and positively selected for CCR7, excluded terminally differentiated effector memory CD45RA+ cells. Donors included only healthy HIV-negative adults lacking recent acute infections or vaccinations. A word on this clone: Antigen specificity is unknown.

Each sorted subset replicate got 200 ng genomic DNA, 25,000 to 30,000 genomes. The protocol was immunoSEQ multiplex PCR, while the TCRdb copy is restricted to in-frame clones and leaves out a portion. The sample consists of over 800,000 clones, over 90% of them appearing once. The receptor was derived from a man aged 30 to 45 in good health. The sequenced material came from naive CD8+ T cells sorted from blood.

The CDR3 loop is CASSVWTGAEQYF. For the CDR3, the DNA is TGTGCCAGCAGCGTATGGACAGGGGCCGAGCAGTACTTC. This rearrangement joins TRBV9 to TRBJ2-7; 9 bases map to TRBD1. Germline loops: CDR1 SGDLS, CDR2 YYNGEE. This CDR3 contains 13 residues. After removal of 1 base from V and 6 bases from J, the junction contained 2 bases not matched to a gene.